Presented here are 11 T cell receptor beta chains from one specimen sequenced in a study of shared clonotypes between healthy human individuals. The method was immunoSEQ multiplex PCR; TCRdb's version includes in-frame clones alone and lacks a portion of them. The sample lists 2.5 million or so clones, roughly nine tenths occurring once. What was sequenced was naive CD4+ T cells sorted from blood. The subset here: CD45RA+ positively selected. The receptors originated from a man younger than 30 in good health.

The rearrangement joins TRBV5-4 to TRBJ1-4, with D maybe TRBD1 (5 bases). The V end was cut by 4 bases, the J end by 3 bases, with 13 bases between. The CDR3 length is 15 residues. CDR1 and CDR2 (germline): SGHNT, YYREEE (reference sequence). CDR3 amino acids: CASSDGGGANEKLFF. The CDR3 DNA follows: TGTGCCAGCAGCGACGGGGGAGGGGCTAATGAAAAACTGTTTTTT. Together with reference TRBV5-4 and TRBJ1-4, the CDR3 gives the full variable domain: ETGVTQSPTHLIKTRGQQVTLRCSSQSGHNTVSWYQQALGQGPQFIFQYYREEENGRGNFPPRFSGLQFPNYSSELNVNALELDDSALYLCASSDGGGANEKLFFGSGTQLSVL.

V usage is TRBV4-1 and J usage is TRBJ2-5; no clear D gene. V was pared by 4 bases and J by 0 bases, with 6 bases between. Germline assignment: CDR1 MGHRA and CDR2 YSYEKL. The CDR3 covers 13 residues. In DNA form, the CDR3 reads TGCGCCAGCAGCCGACCCGACCAAGAGACCCAGTACTTC. Translation: CASSRPDQETQYF.

CDR3 protein: CASSSGTDLREQYF. The CDR3 nucleotides are TGTGCCAGCAGCTCCGGGACAGACCTAAGGGAGCAGTACTTC. V gene TRBV5-4 combines with J gene TRBJ2-7, with TRBD1 matching 7 bases. Germline V CDR1 and CDR2: SGHNT, YYREEE (reference sequence). The CDR3 covers 14 residues. V gave up 3 bases and J gave up 7 bases; unmatched junction bases: 10.

The chain is built from TRBV25-1 and TRBJ1-6, with D tentatively TRBD1 (6 bases). Trimming took 8 bases from V and 7 from J, leaving 15 bases between them. The V gene's germline CDR1 is MGHDK and CDR2 SYGVNS. The CDR3 totals 14 residues. The CDR3 sequence is CASGVGAANSPLHF. CDR3 bases: TGTGCCAGCGGGGTGGGGGCGGCAAATTCACCCCTCCACTTT.

In DNA form, the CDR3 reads TGTGCCAGCAGCGCTCTAGCGGGTGGCTGGGTTGAGACCCAGTACTTC. Amino acid sequence: CASSALAGGWVETQYF. The chain joins TRBV9 to TRBJ2-5; 8 bases align to TRBD2. V shed 3 bases, J shed 5 bases, and the junction held 12 bases outside the gene matches. CDR1 SGDLS and CDR2 YYNGEE come from the germline V gene. CDR3 size: 16 residues. The variable domain in full, completed from reference TRBV9 and TRBJ2-5, reads DSGVTQTPKHLITATGQRVTLRCSPRSGDLSVYWYQQSLDQGLQFLIQYYNGEERAKGNILERFSAQQFPDLHSELNLSSLELGDSALYFCASSALAGGWVETQYFGPGTRLLVL.

This clone was recorded only once. Other nucleotide sequences in the sample specify the same CDR3. The gene calls are TRBV7-2 and TRBJ2-5, with TRBD1 matching 9 bases. Per germline, CDR1 SGHTA and CDR2 FQGNSA. Trimming took 5 bases from V and 5 from J; bases not matched to a gene: 6. The CDR3 runs 14 residues. The CDR3 DNA is TGTGCCAGCAGCCCACAGGGGGCTGGGGAGACCCAGTACTTC. It codes for CASSPQGAGETQYF.

With respect to this clone: This sample includes further DNA sequences coding for the same CDR3. The chain is built from TRBV30 and TRBJ1-2; D call uncertain. CDR3 length: 14 amino acids. Per the germline V gene, CDR1 is GTSNPN and CDR2 is SVGIG (reference sequence). V lost 0 bases, J lost 0 bases, and 8 bases lay in between. The CDR3 sequence is CAWSVGQANYGYTF. DNA of the CDR3: TGTGCCTGGAGTGTTGGGCAGGCTAACTATGGCTACACCTTC.

The chain joins TRBV11-2 to TRBJ1-2; the D gene is possibly TRBD1 (6 bases). This CDR3 has 15 amino acids. With 6 bases removed from V and 4 bases from J, the gap between germline ends came to 18 bases. Germline CDR1 and CDR2: SGHAT and FQNNGV. The CDR3 spells CASRHTGSLGYGYTF. DNA for the CDR3: TGTGCCAGCAGACACACAGGGTCTCTAGGCTATGGCTACACCTTC. Together with reference TRBV11-2 and TRBJ1-2, the CDR3 gives the full variable domain: EAGVAQSPRYKIIEKRQSVAFWCNPISGHATLYWYQQILGQGPKLLIQFQNNGVVDDSQLPKDRFSAERLKGVDSTLKIQPAKLEDSAVYLCASRHTGSLGYGYTFGSGTRLTVV.

This chain joins TRBV19 and TRBJ1-5; no clear D. The CDR3 has 17 amino acids. Trimming removed 8 bases at V and 0 bases at J, with 20 bases between. Germline lookup yields CDR1 LNHDA and CDR2 SQIVND (reference sequence). DNA for the CDR3: TGTGCCAGTGCCACTTTCAGTTGGGCGAATAGCAATCAGCCCCAGCATTTT. Translating gives CASATFSWANSNQPQHF.

The chain recombines TRBV6-5 with TRBJ1-1; D not resolved. V was pared by 2 bases and J by 1 base, with 11 bases between. The CDR3 is 15 amino acids. Germline CDR1 is MNHEY and CDR2 is SVGAGI. In nucleotides, the CDR3 is TGTGCCAGCAGTTACCGTCGGGGAGCGAACACTGAAGCTTTCTTT. Residues: CASSYRRGANTEAFF.

The chain joins TRBV10-3 to TRBJ1-2, with a weak D call TRBD1 (5 bases). The germline V gene encodes CDR1 ENHRY and CDR2 SYGVKD. Trimming left V 2 bases short and J 7 bases short, with 17 bases between. The CDR3 is 15 residues long. The CDR3 spells CAISEGAGTEGGYTF. The CDR3 DNA sequence: TGTGCCATCAGTGAGGGGGCAGGGACCGAGGGTGGCTACACCTTC.